This T cell receptor beta chain was observed in a study of blood T cell repertoires in COVID-19. V trimming: 3 bases; J trimming: 4 bases; junction bases outside the gene matches: 6. CDR3 size: 16 residues. CDR1 and CDR2 from the germline V gene are KGHSH and LQKENI. Some clones are missing from TCRdb's copy, which holds only in-frame ones; the method was immunoSEQ multiplex PCR. Here the sample spans under 300,000 clones, approximately 88% being singletons. The chain has TRBV18 and TRBJ1-6; 7 bases map to TRBD1. The TCR was taken from a woman in her thirties or forties who had recovered from COVID-19. Sample: PBMCs or T cells enriched from blood (not recorded which). The CDR3 coding sequence is TGTGCCAGCTCACCTCAGGGGGTTGGGTATAATTCACCCCTCCACTTT. Translating gives CASSPQGVGYNSPLHF.